The entry below describes one T cell receptor beta chain. Its antigen remains unknown. Trimming left V 1 base short and J 2 bases short, with 5 bases between. The CDR3 contains 13 residues. Germline values: CDR1 SSHAT, CDR2 FNYEAQ (reference sequence). The sample belongs to a study of PD-L1 blockade in urothelial cancer. Study-wide background: Blood samples had a median of around 150,000 T cells. The study's findings and limits: Better survival was predicted by below-median pretreatment blood TCR clonality.

Synthetic TCR analog templates were added to each PCR reaction. Data came from immunoSEQ multiplex PCR; TCRdb stores just in-frame clones and leaves some out. The sample has tens of thousands of clones; 84% are singletons. Described time point: pretreatment peripheral blood. The TCR sequence derives from a woman between 65 and 79 years old with urothelial cancer. Here the sequenced sample was PBMCs, taken around atezolizumab (anti-PD-L1) treatment. V and J are TRBV7-7 and TRBJ2-5; D might be TRBD1 (5 bases). The DNA of the CDR3 is TGTGCCAGCAGCTTAGGGACACAAGAGACCCAGTACTTC. This gives the protein CASSLGTQETQYF. The variable domain in full, completed from reference TRBV7-7 and TRBJ2-5, reads GAGVSQSPRYKVTKRGQDVTLRCDPISSHATLYWYQQALGQGPEFLTYFNYEAQPDKSGLPSDRFSAERPEGSISTLTIQRTEQRDSAMYRCASSLGTQETQYFGPGTRLLVL.